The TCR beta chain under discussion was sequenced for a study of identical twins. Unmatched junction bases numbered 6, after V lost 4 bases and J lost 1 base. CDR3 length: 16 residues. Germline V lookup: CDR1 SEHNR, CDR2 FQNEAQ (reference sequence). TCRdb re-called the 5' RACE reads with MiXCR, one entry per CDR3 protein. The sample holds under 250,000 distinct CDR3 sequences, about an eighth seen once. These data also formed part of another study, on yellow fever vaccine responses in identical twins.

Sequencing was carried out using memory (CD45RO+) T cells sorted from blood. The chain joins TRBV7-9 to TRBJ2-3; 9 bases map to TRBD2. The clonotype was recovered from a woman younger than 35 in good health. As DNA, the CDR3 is TGTGCCAGCAGCTCCCTTAGCGGGAGTGGCACAGATACGCAGTATTTT. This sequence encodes CASSSLSGSGTDTQYF.